This T cell receptor (beta chain) is from a study of shared clonotypes between healthy human individuals. Data came from immunoSEQ multiplex PCR; TCRdb stores just in-frame clones and leaves some out. Of about 650,000 clones in the sample, around 95% were seen once. Terminally differentiated effector memory CD45RA+ cells were left out of the naive CD8 fraction, which was CD45RO-negative and positively selected for CCR7. V was clipped by 4 bases and J by 6 bases, with 10 bases between them. Germline V CDR1 and CDR2: LGHNA, YNFKEQ. The CDR3 totals 13 residues. The TCR sequence derives from a woman aged 25 to 39 in good health. The sequencing sample was made of naive CD8+ T cells sorted from blood. This chain links TRBV4-2 with TRBJ2-1; tentatively, D is TRBD1 or TRBD2 (7 bases each). CDR3 DNA sequence: TGTGCCAGCAGCCCAGGGGGGGTCAATGAGCAGTTCTTC. It encodes CASSPGGVNEQFF.